This T cell receptor (beta chain) stems from a study of low-dose radiotherapy and immunotherapy resistance in tumors. Across the whole study: A total of 6.5 Gy was given to Cohort 1 as 0.5 Gy per fraction every 2 weeks. Every two weeks, the protocol called for intravenous cyclophosphamide at 200 mg/m2. It was given one day before each radiation and immunotherapy administration.

With TRAV- and TRBV-specific primers, first-strand cDNA was made, covering the alpha and beta chains. With a constant-region primer and a V-primer adapter, TCRs were subjected to roughly 20 PCR cycles of amplification. TCRdb re-called the reads with MiXCR, one entry per CDR3 protein. This sample has tens of thousands of distinct CDR3 sequences; around 17% occur once, and the top ten carry 2.8%. This clonotype was seen many times. Germline-derived CDR1 and CDR2 are MNHEY and SVGEGT. V was pared by 4 bases and J by 4 bases, with 18 bases between. The CDR3 totals 16 residues. The time point denotes: before trial treatment. Those eligible were patients bearing advanced solid tumors lacking tumor-infiltrating lymphocytes.

This clonotype originated in a male donor with prostate cancer. The chain combines TRBV6-2 or TRBV6-3 with TRBJ2-3, with unresolved D. Sequencing was performed on PBMCs, taken before treatment. CDR3 sequence (DNA): TGTGCCAGCAGTTCCCCTGGTGGCAGAAATTCAGATACGCAGTATTTT. This codes for CASSSPGGRNSDTQYF.